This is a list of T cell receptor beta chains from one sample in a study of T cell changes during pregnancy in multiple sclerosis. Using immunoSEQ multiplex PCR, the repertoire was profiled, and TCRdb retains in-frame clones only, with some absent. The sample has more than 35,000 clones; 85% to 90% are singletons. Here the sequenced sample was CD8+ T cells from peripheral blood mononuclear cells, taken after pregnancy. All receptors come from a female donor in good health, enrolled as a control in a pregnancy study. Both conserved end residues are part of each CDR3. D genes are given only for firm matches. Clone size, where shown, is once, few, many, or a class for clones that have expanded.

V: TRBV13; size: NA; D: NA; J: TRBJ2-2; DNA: TGTGCCAGCAGTCCGGCGGGACAGGGGGAGCTGTTTTTT; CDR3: CASSPAGQGELFF
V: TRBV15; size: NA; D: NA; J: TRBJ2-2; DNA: TGTGCCACCAGCAGTGTCCCGACAGTGGCCGGGGAGCTGTTTTTT; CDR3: CATSSVPTVAGELFF
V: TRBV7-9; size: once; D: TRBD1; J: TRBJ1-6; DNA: TGTGCCAGCAGGTACCGGGGACAGCCAGGGAATTCACCCCTCCACTTT; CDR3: CASRYRGQPGNSPLHF
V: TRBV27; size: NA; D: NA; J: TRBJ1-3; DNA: TGTGCCAGCACCCTTCCACTCTCTGGAAACACCATATATTTT; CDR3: CASTLPLSGNTIYF
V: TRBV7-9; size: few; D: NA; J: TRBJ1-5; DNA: TGTGCCAGCAGCGACAGATATCAGCCCCAGCATTTT; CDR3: CASSDRYQPQHF
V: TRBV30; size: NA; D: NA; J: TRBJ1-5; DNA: TGTGCCTGGAGTAGGAGGGGAAGCAATCAGCCCCAGCATTTT; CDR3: CAWSRRGSNQPQHF
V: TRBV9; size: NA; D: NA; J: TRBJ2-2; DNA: TGTGCCAGCAGCGCCCAAGGGGATCTGAACACCGGGGAGCTGTTTTTT; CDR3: CASSAQGDLNTGELFF
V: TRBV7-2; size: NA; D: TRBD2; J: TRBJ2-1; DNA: TGTGCCAGCAGCCTCGGGGGGGCCCTCTACAATGAGCAGTTCTTC; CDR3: CASSLGGALYNEQFF
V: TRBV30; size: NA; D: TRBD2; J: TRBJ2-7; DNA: TGTGCCTGGAGTGTAGCGGGGGATGAGCAGTACTTC; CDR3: CAWSVAGDEQYF
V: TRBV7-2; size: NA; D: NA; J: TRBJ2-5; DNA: TGTGCCAGCAGCTCTTGGGACAAACAAGAGACCCAGTACTTC; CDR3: CASSSWDKQETQYF
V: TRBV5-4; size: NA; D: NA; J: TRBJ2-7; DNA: TGTGCCAGCAGCTTAAGGACAGTCCCAGACTACGAGCAGTACTTC; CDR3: CASSLRTVPDYEQYF